Listed here is a single TCR beta chain. Its target is unknown. The sample originates from a study of T cells in Graves' hyperthyroidism and ophthalmopathy. Study-level points and caveats: In the blood, most expanded thyroid clonotypes above 0.001 appeared as well. Stable hyperthyroidism was told apart from ophthalmopathy by a model built on 13 V-J features.

CDR1 is DFQATT and CDR2 is SNEGSKA in the germline V gene (reference sequence). Trimming removed 5 bases from V and 7 bases from J; junction bases left unmatched: 11. There are 15 residues in the CDR3. Amplification targeted TCR beta CDR3 regions from RNA transcripts. When the TCR CDR3 underwent first-round RT-PCR, the HTBI primer set was used. One entry per CDR3 protein results from TCRdb running MiXCR on the multiplex PCR reads. Here the sample spans some 500,000 distinct CDR3 sequences, roughly an eighth being singletons. The clonotype was recovered from a young woman with Graves' hyperthyroidism. The chain is built from TRBV20-1 and TRBJ2-1; TRBD2 agrees at 10 bases. The sequenced sample was blood. The CDR3 reads CSAWSGTSVDNEQFF. The CDR3 DNA sequence: TGCAGTGCTTGGTCCGGGACTAGCGTGGATAATGAGCAGTTCTTC.